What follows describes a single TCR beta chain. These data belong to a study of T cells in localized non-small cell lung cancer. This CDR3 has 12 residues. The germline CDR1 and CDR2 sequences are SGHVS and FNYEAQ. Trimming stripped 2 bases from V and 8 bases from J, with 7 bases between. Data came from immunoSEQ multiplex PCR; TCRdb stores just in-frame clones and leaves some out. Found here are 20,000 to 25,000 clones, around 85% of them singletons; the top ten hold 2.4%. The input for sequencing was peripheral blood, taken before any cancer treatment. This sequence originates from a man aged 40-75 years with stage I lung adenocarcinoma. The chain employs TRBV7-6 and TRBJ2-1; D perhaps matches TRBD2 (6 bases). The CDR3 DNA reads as TGTGCCAGCAGCTTATGGAGGGATGAGCAGTTCTTC. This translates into CASSLWRDEQFF.